The source of this TCR beta chain is a study of shared clonotypes between healthy human individuals (dated by TCRdb to about 2020). General notes on the study: A couple of women and a few men aged 18 to 49 years were included in the cohort. To increase sequencing depth and limit assay-specific biases, TCR repertoire library preparation and sequencing were carried out by different laboratories using diverse techniques. Leukapheresis yielded between about 0.85 and 10 billion PBMCs per donor. To estimate repertoire size and how much clonotypes are shared between individuals, the study performed deep sequencing of blood TCR repertoires from a few healthy adults. For each donor, three plates each were used for CD4 naive and CD4 memory, two plates were used for CD8 naive, and one plate was used for CD8 memory. Overall study outcomes, separate from this receptor: Compared with non-shared clonotypes, the clonotypes found in all four sorted-subset donors had higher generation probabilities. The small number of donors limited the genetic and exposure-history diversity represented. Sampling was limited to blood, and TCR repertoires in tissue likely differ from TCR repertoires in blood. Naive subsets generally had larger estimated clonotype richness than memory subsets. Pairwise subsampling led to the expectation that sequencing depth would affect the degree of clonotype sharing among donors. Incomplete sequencing was indicated by rarefaction of sorted-subset datasets, despite the large sequencing depth. About 5% of naive CD4, around 4% of naive CD8, 2.3% of memory CD4, and approximately 0.39% of memory CD8 clonotypes were shared across a few donors.

As concerns this clone: The specificity of this receptor is unknown. Base-call qualities are not available, and no considerably larger clone is one nucleotide away.

Using the deep immunoSEQ assay, TCR CDR3 regions were amplified from genomic DNA by multiplex PCR. Genomic DNA extracted from each cell subset was distributed evenly over all wells of several immunoSEQ 96-well plates, and each plate served as one replicate. Each replicate PCR for sorted subsets received approximately 220 ng genomic DNA, equal to about 30,000 T cell genomes. Purified libraries were measured with a Qubit 3.0 fluorometer, size-checked on a Bioanalyzer 2100, and measured again with the KAPA Library Quantification kit. Each immunoSEQ 96-well plate was sequenced on its own single-read 150-cycle Illumina NextSeq 550 flow cell. The authors processed their data as follows. Because the immunoSEQ output included only junctional sequences and no quality scores, the filtering could not be the same as the filtering used for full-length reads. To assign V/J genes and CDR3, sequences were annotated using PyIR, a Python wrapper for IgBLAST v1.9, with IMGT germline references. Reads were filtered out if the reads had weak V/J assignments (E-value above 1e-6), no CDR3, stop codons, out-of-frame junctions, or ambiguous translated residues. V3J clonotypes were defined as sequences sharing the same inferred V gene, J gene, and CDR3 amino acid sequence. To compute the percentage overlap between repertoires, the number of shared unique clonotypes was divided by the size of the smaller repertoire. Richness of each repertoire was evaluated using RTK rarefaction, the Chao1 estimator, and Recon v2.1 estimates of unobserved clonotypes. OLGA was used to compute generation probabilities for all TCRbeta clonotypes that the gDNA method yielded from a few donors. The source is immuneACCESS, and TCRdb retained only in-frame sequences with V and J called. Part of the clones is not carried over; for the studies checked, unresolved V genes explain less than half of this, and the remainder is unexplained. Clone size and the V and J calls come from that table; the DNA yielded D and trimming. A total of 900,000 to 1,200,000 clones appear in this sample, around 78% of them only once. The top ten hold roughly 0.57% of the sample.

Healthy HIV-negative adults with no recently reported acute infections or vaccinations were included as donors. Only Caucasian adults living in Nashville, Tennessee, USA were represented among the donors. CD4+ T cells were enriched by magnetic negative selection; naive cells were then positively selected on CD45RA, and the negative fraction formed the memory subset. Blood was collected by leukapheresis, and PBMCs were isolated by Ficoll-Histopaque density gradient centrifugation and then cryopreserved in liquid nitrogen vapor phase. Analytical flow cytometry was used to check the purity and quantity of every magnetically sorted T cell population. Each sorted fraction had its genomic DNA isolated and then quantified by UV absorbance on a Nanodrop 2000c. Trimming leaves V shorter by 4 bases and J shorter by 0 bases, with the junction holding 8 bases beyond the gene matches. CDR1 SGHNT and CDR2 YYREEE are derived from the germline V gene (reference sequence). The CDR3 contains 16 residues, cysteine and phenylalanine counted. Only the CDR3 DNA stays, 48 bases, in frame from base 1.

Source material: memory CD4+ T cells from PBMCs. What the cell subset or site label conveys for this sample: CD45RA-negative fraction. The chain joins TRBV5-4 to TRBJ2-3; 7 junctional bases match TRBD1. This clonotype was obtained from a man aged 18 to 30 in good health. Some clones in this sample may be carry-over from other donors' samples. The CDR3 region: CASSPQGQPSTDTQYF. The DNA sequence is as follows: TGTGCCAGCAGCCCCCAGGGACAGCCAAGCACAGATACGCAGTATTTT.